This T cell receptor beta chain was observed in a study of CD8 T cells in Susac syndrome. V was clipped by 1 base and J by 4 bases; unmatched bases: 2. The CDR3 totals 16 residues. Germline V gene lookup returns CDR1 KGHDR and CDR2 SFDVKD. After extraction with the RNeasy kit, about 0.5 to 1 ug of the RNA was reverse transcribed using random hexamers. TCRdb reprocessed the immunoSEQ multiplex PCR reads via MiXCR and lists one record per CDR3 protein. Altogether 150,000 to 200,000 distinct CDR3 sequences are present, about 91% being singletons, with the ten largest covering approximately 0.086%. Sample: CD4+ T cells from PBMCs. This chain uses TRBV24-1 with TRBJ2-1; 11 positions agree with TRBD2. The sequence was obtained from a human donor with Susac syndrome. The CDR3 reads CATSDFRTSGYNEQFF. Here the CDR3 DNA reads TGTGCCACCAGTGATTTTCGGACTAGCGGGTACAATGAGCAGTTCTTC.